These T cell receptor beta chains were read from a single sample in a study of shared clonotypes between healthy human individuals. Clones were read by immunoSEQ multiplex PCR, and TCRdb kept only the in-frame ones, dropping some. The sample has about 1.5 million clones, 95% to 99% seen once. Sequencing used naive CD4+ T cells sorted from blood. The source of these receptors is a man aged 30 to 39 in good health. CDR3s include the opening cysteine and the closing phenylalanine or tryptophan. The D gene is left open where the match is weak. The size of a clone is reported for some rows only, either as once, few or many, or as a class for expanded clones.

>TRBJ2-3|TRBD1|.|TRBV5-4
TGTGCCAGCAGCTATCACGACAGGGTCCTCACAGATACGCAGTATTTT
CASSYHDRVLTDTQYF
>TRBJ1-5|.|.|TRBV7-9
TGTGCCAGCAACATGGGGGGGAATCAGCCCCAGCATTTT
CASNMGGNQPQHF
>TRBJ1-4|.|.|TRBV5-1
TGCGCCAGCAGCTTACTCACGGGGGCGGATGAAAAACTGTTTTTT
CASSLLTGADEKLFF
>TRBJ2-7|.|.|TRBV29-1
TGCAGCGTTGGGGGGGCGGGAAACCCCTACGAGCAGTACTTC
CSVGGAGNPYEQYF
>TRBJ2-5|.|.|TRBV6-1
TGTGCCAGCAGCCCGACAGCGCCGGAGACCCAGTACTTC
CASSPTAPETQYF
>TRBJ2-3|TRBD1|.|TRBV5-1
TGCGCCAGCGGAGACAGGGTGGGCACAGATACGCAGTATTTT
CASGDRVGTDTQYF
>TRBJ2-2|.|.|TRBV19
TGTGCCAGTAGGAGGGACTTGGCGAACACCGGGGAGCTGTTTTTT
CASRRDLANTGELFF
>TRBJ2-7|TRBD1|once|TRBV29-1
TGCAGCGTTGAAGAGCCCGGGACAGGGCCCAAAAAGGGATCCTACGAGCAGTACTTC
CSVEEPGTGPKKGSYEQYF
>TRBJ2-3|TRBD2|.|TRBV6-5
TGTGCCAGCAGGCGGGACTACCTCACAGATACGCAGTATTTT
CASRRDYLTDTQYF
>TRBJ2-2|.|.|TRBV7-6
TGTGCCAGCAGCTTCACCACAGCGAACACCGGGGAGCTGTTTTTT
CASSFTTANTGELFF
>TRBJ2-2|.|.|TRBV28
TGTGCCAGCCATCGGGCCCCCGCGAACACCGGGGAGCTGTTTTTT
CASHRAPANTGELFF
>TRBJ2-6|.|.|TRBV4-2
TGTGCCAGCAGCCAAGGACTAGGGTATCCTGGGGCCAACGTCCTGACTTTC
CASSQGLGYPGANVLTF
>TRBJ1-5|TRBD1|.|TRBV7-9
TGTGCCAGCAGTTCCACCGACAGGGTCCAGCATTTT
CASSSTDRVQHF
>TRBJ2-1|.|once|TRBV7-2
TGTGCCAGCAGCTTGGACTACAATGAGCAGTTCTTC
CASSLDYNEQFF
>TRBJ2-7|TRBD2|.|TRBV6-6
TGTGCCAGCAACCGCCTTAGCGGGACGGGGAACGAGCAGTACTTC
CASNRLSGTGNEQYF
>TRBJ1-5|TRBD1|once|TRBV28
TGTGCCAGCCGTGGGACAGGGACTTTTCAGCCCCAGCATTTT
CASRGTGTFQPQHF
>TRBJ2-7|TRBD2|.|TRBV7-2
TGTGCCAGCAGCCGCGGGACTAGCGGGAGTGGGTCCTACGAGCAGTACTTC
CASSRGTSGSGSYEQYF
>TRBJ2-5|.|.|TRBV7-8
TGTGCCAGCAGCTTTCAGATAGTTAGCGGCCTACAAGAGACCCAGTACTTC
CASSFQIVSGLQETQYF
>TRBJ2-7|.|.|TRBV30
TGTGCCTGGAGTGATTCACCCTACGAGCAGTACTTC
CAWSDSPYEQYF
>TRBJ1-2|.|.|TRBV5-1
TGCGCCAGCAGGTCGGACAGAACACCGGACGGCTACACCTTC
CASRSDRTPDGYTF
>TRBJ1-1|.|.|TRBV7-6
TGTGCCAGCAGTCCTAGGGGGGGCACTGAAGCTTTCTTT
CASSPRGGTEAFF
>TRBJ2-2|.|.|TRBV13
TGTGCCAGCAGTCCCTGGGGTGGTCGCTCGCCCGGGGAGCTGTTTTTT
CASSPWGGRSPGELFF
>TRBJ1-2|.|.|TRBV10-3
TGTGCCAGCGACCCGGGGAATCCAAGTGGCTACACCTTC
CASDPGNPSGYTF
>TRBJ2-3|.|once|TRBV5-1
TGCGCCAGCAGCTTGGCTAGCGGCACAGATACGCAGTATTTT
CASSLASGTDTQYF
>TRBJ2-7|TRBD2|.|TRBV19
TGTGCCAGTAGAAGCCTACTAGCGGGAGGAAACGAGCAGTACTTC
CASRSLLAGGNEQYF
>TRBJ2-7|TRBD1|.|TRBV5-1
TGCGCCAGCAGCGTTACTGACAGGGCTCGCCTCCCTACTCGAGAGCAGTACTTC
CASSVTDRARLPTREQYF
>TRBJ2-1|.|.|TRBV18
TGTGCCAGCTCAGGGACCGCTGGGAATGAGCAGTTCTTC
CASSGTAGNEQFF
>TRBJ1-1|.|once|TRBV14
TGTGCCAGCAGCCAATTCAGGGGCCCTCGGGACACTGAAGCTTTCTTT
CASSQFRGPRDTEAFF
>TRBJ2-2|.|.|TRBV28
TGTGCCAGCAGTCCGACCGGGGTAAACACCGGGGAGCTGTTTTTT
CASSPTGVNTGELFF
>TRBJ1-5|.|.|TRBV28
TGTGCCAGCAGTTCGCCGATCGGACAAGGGTTACAGCCCCAGCATTTT
CASSSPIGQGLQPQHF
>TRBJ1-5|.|.|TRBV19
TGTGCCAGTAGCCCCGGCAGGTTTCAGCCCCAGCATTTT
CASSPGRFQPQHF
>TRBJ1-4|.|.|TRBV6-5
TGTGCCAGCAGTCCTTTTGGGTCACGGGACGAAAAACTGTTTTTT
CASSPFGSRDEKLFF
>TRBJ2-1|TRBD2|.|TRBV7-9
TGTGCCAGCAGCGTAACTAGCGGGAGTCTCTATGAGCAGTTCTTC
CASSVTSGSLYEQFF
>TRBJ1-2|TRBD1|.|TRBV28
TGTGCCAGCCTCCGGACAGGGGGCTTCCTTTTCTATGGCTACACCTTC
CASLRTGGFLFYGYTF
>TRBJ1-1|.|few|TRBV7-9
TGTGCCAGCGGATGGACTGTGAACACTGAAGCTTTCTTT
CASGWTVNTEAFF
>TRBJ2-7|TRBD1|.|TRBV28
TGTGCCAGCAGCCCCGGCTGGACAGGGGGCTTCTACGAGCAGTACTTC
CASSPGWTGGFYEQYF
>TRBJ2-1|TRBD2|.|TRBV18
TGTGCCAGCAGTACTAGCGGAGGCTCCTACAATGAGCAGTTCTTC
CASSTSGGSYNEQFF
>TRBJ1-2|TRBD1|.|TRBV9
TGTGCCAGCAGCGTAGCGACAGGGGGACCGCGCTACACCTTC
CASSVATGGPRYTF
>TRBJ2-1|TRBD1|.|TRBV15
TGTGCCACCAGCAGAGCACAGGGGATTTCCTACAATGAGCAGTTCTTC
CATSRAQGISYNEQFF
>TRBJ2-7|TRBD1|.|TRBV5-4
TGTGCCAGCAGCTTCGGGGCAGGGGGCTACGAGCAGTACTTC
CASSFGAGGYEQYF
>TRBJ2-7|.|.|TRBV20-1
TGCAGTGCTGCCGGGTCCTACGAGCAGTACTTC
CSAAGSYEQYF
>TRBJ2-3|.|.|TRBV14
TGTGCCAGCAGCCAAGTAGGAGGGGCAACAGATACGCAGTATTTT
CASSQVGGATDTQYF
>TRBJ2-1|.|.|TRBV5-1
TGCGCCAGCGCTGAGGGCCACAATGAGCAGTTCTTC
CASAEGHNEQFF
>TRBJ2-1|.|.|TRBV5-1
TGCGCCAGCAGCTGGAACGCTAGAGGGGAGGGGGATGAGCAGTTCTTC
CASSWNARGEGDEQFF
>TRBJ2-1|TRBD2|.|TRBV11-2
TGTGCCAGCAGCTTAGGGACTAGCGGGAGATCATTGAATGAGCAGTTCTTC
CASSLGTSGRSLNEQFF
>TRBJ1-3|.|.|TRBV15
TGTGCCACCAGCTACCGTACGAGCTCTGGAAACACCATATATTTT
CATSYRTSSGNTIYF
>TRBJ2-7|TRBD2|.|TRBV4-1
TGCGCCAGCAGCCAAGTAAGCGGGAGTATCGTCGAGCAGTACTTC
CASSQVSGSIVEQYF
>TRBJ2-7|.|.|TRBV7-9
TGTGCCAGCAGGGGGGCTAGGGAGCAGTACGAGCAGTACTTC
CASRGAREQYEQYF
>TRBJ2-1|.|.|TRBV19
TGTGCCAGTAGAGATCGGAATGAGCAGTTCTTC
CASRDRNEQFF
>TRBJ2-1|TRBD1|.|TRBV14
TGTGCCAGCAGCCAAGTCAGGGGGAATGAGCAGTTCTTC
CASSQVRGNEQFF
>TRBJ1-1|.|.|TRBV30
TGTGCCTGGAGTCGTTTGTCTACGGCGACTGAAGCTTTCTTT
CAWSRLSTATEAFF
>TRBJ2-6|.|.|TRBV28
TGTGCCTTAGGGGTTCCTGGGGCCAACGTCCTGACTTTC
CALGVPGANVLTF
>TRBJ1-1|.|.|TRBV29-1
TGCAGCGTTGGGACTGGGGGCACTGAAGCTTTCTTT
CSVGTGGTEAFF
>TRBJ2-7|.|.|TRBV7-2
TGTGCCAGCAGCCTACGGCCCTCGGACGGTTCCTACGAGCAGTACTTC
CASSLRPSDGSYEQYF
>TRBJ1-3|.|once|TRBV7-7
TGTGCCAGCAGCCCGGGGACAAACTCTGGAAACACCATATATTTT
CASSPGTNSGNTIYF